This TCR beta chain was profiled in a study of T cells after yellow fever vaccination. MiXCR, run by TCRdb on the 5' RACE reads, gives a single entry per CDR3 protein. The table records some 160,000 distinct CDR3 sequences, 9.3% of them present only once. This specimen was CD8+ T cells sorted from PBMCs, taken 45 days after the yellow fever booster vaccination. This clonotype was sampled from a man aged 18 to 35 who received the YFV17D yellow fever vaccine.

CDR3 residues: CASSPGDVTNYGYTF. For the CDR3, the DNA is TGTGCCAGCTCACCGGGGGATGTTACTAACTATGGCTACACCTTC. The chain uses TRBV18 and TRBJ1-2, with a tentative D call TRBD1 (5 bases). Trimming left V 3 bases short and J 0 bases short, with 11 bases between. Looked up from germline, CDR1 is KGHSH and CDR2 is LQKENI. The CDR3 totals 15 residues.